These T cell receptor beta chains were read from a single sample in a study of blood T cells in healthy people across ages. TCRdb re-derived calls from the 5' RACE reads in MiXCR, one entry per CDR3 protein. Of hundreds of thousands of distinct CDR3 sequences in the sample, roughly 50% were seen once. Sequencing used blood. Receptors originate from a man aged 25 to 40 in good health. The CDR3 runs from the conserved cysteine through the conserved F or W. Fields, in order: V gene, D gene, clone size, J gene, CDR3 DNA, CDR3 protein. The D gene is left open where the match is weak. A row's size may be missing; if present it is once, few, many or a size class.

TRBV28	NA	NA	TRBJ2-3	TGTGCCAGCAGTTTTAGGCAGAGTCTAGGGGATACGCAGTATTTT	CASSFRQSLGDTQYF
TRBV2	TRBD1	NA	TRBJ2-1	TGTGCCAGCAATGGGGGACAGGGAGACTACAATGAGCAGTTCTTC	CASNGGQGDYNEQFF
TRBV29-1	NA	NA	TRBJ1-4	TGCAGCGTTGTATACCTGGGGGGACTGTTTTTT	CSVVYLGGLFF
TRBV11-3	NA	NA	TRBJ2-3	TGTGCCAGCAGCTTCAGTGGTACGGTAGATACGCAGTATTTT	CASSFSGTVDTQYF
TRBV12-3/TRBV12-4	TRBD1	NA	TRBJ2-3	TGTGCCAGCAGGTCCACCGACAGGGTAGGAGATACGGAGTATTTT	CASRSTDRVGDTEYF
TRBV5-1	NA	NA	TRBJ2-7	TGCGCCAGCAGAAATGTAGGGGGGGATCCCTACGAGCAGTACTTC	CASRNVGGDPYEQYF
TRBV6-2/TRBV6-3	NA	NA	TRBJ2-1	TGTGCCAGCAAAGGGGGGGGGGGATCAGAGGTCGATGAGCAGTTCTTC	CASKGGGGSEVDEQFF
TRBV7-9	TRBD1	NA	TRBJ1-4	TGTGCCAGCAGCTTAGCTCCGACAGGGTACGAAAAACTGTTTTTT	CASSLAPTGYEKLFF
TRBV12-3/TRBV12-4	NA	NA	TRBJ2-5	TGTGCCAGCAGTCTATGGGCAGGGGGGGGCATAGAGACCCAGTACTTC	CASSLWAGGGIETQYF
TRBV9	NA	NA	TRBJ2-7	TGTGCCAGCAGCGTAGGGGGCGCCCCCTACGAGCAGTACTTC	CASSVGGAPYEQYF
TRBV7-2	TRBD2	few	TRBJ2-7	TGTGCCAGCAGCCCCGGGTTGGCAGCGGGAGAACGCGAGCAGTACTTC	CASSPGLAAGEREQYF
TRBV7-9	TRBD1	NA	TRBJ2-1	TGTGCCAGCAGCCATGCCTGGACAGGGGCTTATGAGCAGTTCTTC	CASSHAWTGAYEQFF
TRBV7-9	NA	NA	TRBJ2-3	TGTGCCAGCAGCACAGGGACCCCAGATACGCAGTATTTT	CASSTGTPDTQYF
TRBV27	TRBD2	once	TRBJ2-1	TGTGCCAGCCAGTTAGCGGGAGGTAGATTTGAGCAGTTCTTC	CASQLAGGRFEQFF
TRBV3-1	NA	NA	TRBJ2-7	TGTGCCAGCAGCCTTCGGAGTAGATTCTACGAGCAGTACTTC	CASSLRSRFYEQYF
TRBV7-9	NA	NA	TRBJ1-2	TGTGCCAGCAGCTTAGAAACAGCCCCTACCTATGGCTACACCTTC	CASSLETAPTYGYTF
TRBV29-1	NA	NA	TRBJ1-1	TGCAGCTTTTCCGGGACGGAGAACACTGAAGCTTTCTTT	CSFSGTENTEAFF
TRBV28	NA	few	TRBJ2-7	TGTGCCAGCAGAACCTTGGGAGACTACGAGCAGTACTTC	CASRTLGDYEQYF